This T cell receptor beta chain was captured by sequencing in a study of blood T cells in healthy people across ages. A note on this clonotype: Its target is unknown.

A J-beta primer mix and a sample-barcoded 5' primer were used in a second PCR of about 7 to 12 cycles. TCRdb reprocessed the 5' RACE reads with MiXCR, giving one entry per CDR3 protein. The data contain about 290,000 distinct CDR3 sequences, less than 30% of them singletons. Study results and caveats: Long-lived donors carried more naive CD4+ cells and greater diversity than aged donors. Diversity figures based on one million T cells were deemed too low.

This CDR3 has 13 amino acids. V gave up 6 bases and J gave up 2 bases; unmatched junction bases: 6. CDR1 and CDR2 (germline): DFQATT, SNEGSKA (reference sequence). Sequencing used blood. This sequence was found in a woman aged 65 to 85 in good health. The chain is built from TRBV20-1 and TRBJ2-5, with 7 bases lining up with TRBD1. The CDR3 nucleotides are TGCAGTGCGGGGACAGTATTACAAGAGACCCAGTACTTC. Its protein is CSAGTVLQETQYF.